One T cell receptor (beta chain) is described in this entry. The assay was immunoSEQ multiplex PCR, and TCRdb's table has in-frame clones only and misses some. Found here are about 70,000 clones, around 96% of them singletons; the top ten hold over 0.35%. The CDR3 totals 14 residues. The V segment lost 5 bases and the J segment 8 bases; nucleotides outside the gene matches: 10. The germline V gene encodes CDR1 LNHDA and CDR2 SQIVND (reference sequence). This sample stems from a study of technical replicates of blood from several donors. The rearrangement links TRBV19 to TRBJ1-1; the match to TRBD1 covers 8 bases. Material for sequencing was T cells isolated from PBMCs. This sequence was found in a human donor in good health. The CDR3 nucleotides read TGTGCCAGTAGTGCTCGGGACAGGCCACAAGAAGCTTTCTTT. Translation gives CASSARDRPQEAFF.